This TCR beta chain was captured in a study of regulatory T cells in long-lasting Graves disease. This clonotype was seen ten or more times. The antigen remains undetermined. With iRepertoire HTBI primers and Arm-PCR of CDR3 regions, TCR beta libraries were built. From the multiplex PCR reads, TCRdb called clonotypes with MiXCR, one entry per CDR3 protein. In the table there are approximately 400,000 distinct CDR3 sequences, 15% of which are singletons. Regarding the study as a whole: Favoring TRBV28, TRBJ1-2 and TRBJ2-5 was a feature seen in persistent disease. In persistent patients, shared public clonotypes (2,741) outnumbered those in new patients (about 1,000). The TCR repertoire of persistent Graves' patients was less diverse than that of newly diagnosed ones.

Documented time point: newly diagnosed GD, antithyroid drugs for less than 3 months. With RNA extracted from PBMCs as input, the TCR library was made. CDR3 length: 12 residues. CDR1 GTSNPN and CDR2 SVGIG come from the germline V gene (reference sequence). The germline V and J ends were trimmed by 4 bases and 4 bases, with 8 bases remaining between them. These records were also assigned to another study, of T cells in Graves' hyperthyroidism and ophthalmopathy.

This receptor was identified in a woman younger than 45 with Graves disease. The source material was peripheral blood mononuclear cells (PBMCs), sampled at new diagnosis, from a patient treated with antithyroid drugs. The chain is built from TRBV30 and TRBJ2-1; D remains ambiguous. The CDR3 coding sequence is TGTGCCTGGAACCCCCAGTACAATGAGCAGTTCTTC. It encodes CAWNPQYNEQFF. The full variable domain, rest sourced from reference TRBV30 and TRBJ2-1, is SQTIHQWPATLVQPVGSPLSLECTVEGTSNPNLYWYRQAAGRGLQLLFYSVGIGQISSEVPQNLSASRPQDRQFILSSKKLLLSDSGFYLCAWNPQYNEQFFGPGTRLTVL.